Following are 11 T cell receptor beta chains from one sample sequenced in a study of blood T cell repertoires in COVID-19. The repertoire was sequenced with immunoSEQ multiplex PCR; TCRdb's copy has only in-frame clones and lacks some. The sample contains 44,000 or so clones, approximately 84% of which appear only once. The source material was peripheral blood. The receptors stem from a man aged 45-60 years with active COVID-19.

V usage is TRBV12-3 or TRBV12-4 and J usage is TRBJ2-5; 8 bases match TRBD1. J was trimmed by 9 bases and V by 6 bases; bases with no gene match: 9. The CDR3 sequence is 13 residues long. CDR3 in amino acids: CASSPDRARAQYF. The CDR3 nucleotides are TGTGCCAGCAGCCCGGACAGGGCGCGGGCCCAGTACTTC.

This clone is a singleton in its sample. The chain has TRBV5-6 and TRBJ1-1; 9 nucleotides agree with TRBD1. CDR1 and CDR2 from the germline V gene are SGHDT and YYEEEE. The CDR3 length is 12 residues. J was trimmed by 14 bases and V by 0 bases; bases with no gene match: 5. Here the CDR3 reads CASSLVGTGFFF. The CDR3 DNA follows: TGTGCCAGCAGCTTGGTGGGGACAGGGTTCTTCTTT.

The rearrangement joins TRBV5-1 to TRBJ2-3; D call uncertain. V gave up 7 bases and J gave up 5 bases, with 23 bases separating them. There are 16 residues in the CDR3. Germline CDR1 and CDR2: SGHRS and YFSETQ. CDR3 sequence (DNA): TGCGCCAGCCGCAAATTCCCCACTATCCCCGAAGATACGCAGTATTTT. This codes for CASRKFPTIPEDTQYF. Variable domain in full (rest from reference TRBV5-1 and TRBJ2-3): KAGVTQTPRYLIKTRGQQVTLSCSPISGHRSVSWYQQTPGQGLQFLFEYFSETQRNKGNFPGRFSGRQFSNSRSEMNVSTLELGDSALYLCASRKFPTIPEDTQYFGPGTRLTVL.

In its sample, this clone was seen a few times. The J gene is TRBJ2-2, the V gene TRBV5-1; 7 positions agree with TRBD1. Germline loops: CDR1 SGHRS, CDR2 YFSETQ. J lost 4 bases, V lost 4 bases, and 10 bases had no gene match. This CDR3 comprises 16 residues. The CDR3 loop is CASSRGDRAGTGELFF. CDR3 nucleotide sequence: TGCGCCAGCAGCCGAGGTGACAGGGCCGGCACCGGGGAGCTGTTTTTT.

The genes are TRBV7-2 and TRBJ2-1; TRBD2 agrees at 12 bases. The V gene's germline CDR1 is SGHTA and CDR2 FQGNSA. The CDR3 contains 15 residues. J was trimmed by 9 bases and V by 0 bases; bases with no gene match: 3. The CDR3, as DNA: TGTGCCAGCAGCTTAGCGCTAGCGGGGGGGAGTGAGCAGTTCTTC. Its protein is CASSLALAGGSEQFF.

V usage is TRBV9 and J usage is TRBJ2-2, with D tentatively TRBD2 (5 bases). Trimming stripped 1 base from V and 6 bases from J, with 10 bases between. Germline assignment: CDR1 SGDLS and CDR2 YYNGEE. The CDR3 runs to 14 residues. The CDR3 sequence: CASSVSGVPGELFF. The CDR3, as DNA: TGTGCCAGCAGCGTATCCGGGGTTCCCGGGGAGCTGTTTTTT.

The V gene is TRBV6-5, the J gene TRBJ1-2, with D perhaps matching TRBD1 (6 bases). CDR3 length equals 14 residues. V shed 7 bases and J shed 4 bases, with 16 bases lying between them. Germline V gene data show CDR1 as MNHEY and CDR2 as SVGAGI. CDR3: CASILTQGGYGYTF. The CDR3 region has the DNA TGTGCCAGCATTCTTACACAGGGTGGCTATGGCTACACCTTC.

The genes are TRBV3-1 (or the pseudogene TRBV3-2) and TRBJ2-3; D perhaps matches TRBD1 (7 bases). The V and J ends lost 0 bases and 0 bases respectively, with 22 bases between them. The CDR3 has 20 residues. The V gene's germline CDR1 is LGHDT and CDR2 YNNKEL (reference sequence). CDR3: CASSQDAGSGTDVSTDTQYF. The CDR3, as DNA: TGTGCCAGCAGCCAAGATGCGGGGTCAGGGACAGATGTGAGCACAGATACGCAGTATTTT.

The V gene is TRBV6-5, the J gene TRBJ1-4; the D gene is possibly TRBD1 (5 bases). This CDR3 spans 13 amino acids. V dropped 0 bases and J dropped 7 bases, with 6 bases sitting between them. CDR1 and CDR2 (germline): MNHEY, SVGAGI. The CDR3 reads CASSYSGGEKLFF. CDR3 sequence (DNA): TGTGCCAGCAGTTACTCGGGGGGTGAAAAACTGTTTTTT.

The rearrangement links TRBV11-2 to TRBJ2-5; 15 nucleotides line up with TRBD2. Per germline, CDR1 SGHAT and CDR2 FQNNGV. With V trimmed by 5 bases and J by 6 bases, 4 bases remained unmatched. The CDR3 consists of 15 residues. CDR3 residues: CASSPGTSGGQTQYF. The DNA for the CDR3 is TGTGCCAGCAGCCCGGGGACTAGCGGGGGGCAGACCCAGTACTTC.

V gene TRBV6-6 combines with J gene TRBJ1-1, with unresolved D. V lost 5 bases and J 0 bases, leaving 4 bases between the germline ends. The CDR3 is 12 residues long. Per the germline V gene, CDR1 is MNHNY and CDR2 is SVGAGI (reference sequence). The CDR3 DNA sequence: TGTGCCAGCAGTAACATGAACACTGAAGCTTTCTTT. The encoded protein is CASSNMNTEAFF.